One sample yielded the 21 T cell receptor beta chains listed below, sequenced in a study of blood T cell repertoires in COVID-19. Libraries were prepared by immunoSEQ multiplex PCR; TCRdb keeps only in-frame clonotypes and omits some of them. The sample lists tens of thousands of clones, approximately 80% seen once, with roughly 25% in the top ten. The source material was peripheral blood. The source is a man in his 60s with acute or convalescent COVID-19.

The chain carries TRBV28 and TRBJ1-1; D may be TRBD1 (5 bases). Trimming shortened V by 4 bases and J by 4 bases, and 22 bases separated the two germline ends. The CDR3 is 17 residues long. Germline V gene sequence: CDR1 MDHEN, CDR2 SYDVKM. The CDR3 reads CASSYAGPGDRSTEAFF. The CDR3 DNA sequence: TGTGCCAGCAGTTACGCGGGGCCAGGTGATCGGAGCACTGAAGCTTTCTTT.

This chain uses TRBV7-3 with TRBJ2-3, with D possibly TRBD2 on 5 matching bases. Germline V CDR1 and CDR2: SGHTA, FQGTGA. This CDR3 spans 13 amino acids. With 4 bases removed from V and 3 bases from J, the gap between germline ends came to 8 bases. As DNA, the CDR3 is TGTGCCAGCAGCTCACTAGGTACAGATACGCAGTATTTT. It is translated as CASSSLGTDTQYF.

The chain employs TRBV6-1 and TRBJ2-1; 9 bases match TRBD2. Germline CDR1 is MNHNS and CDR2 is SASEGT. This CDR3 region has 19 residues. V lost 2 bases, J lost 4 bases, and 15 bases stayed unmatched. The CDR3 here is CASSESLEVAGANYNEQFF. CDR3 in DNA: TGTGCCAGCAGTGAATCTCTCGAGGTAGCGGGGGCCAATTACAATGAGCAGTTCTTC.

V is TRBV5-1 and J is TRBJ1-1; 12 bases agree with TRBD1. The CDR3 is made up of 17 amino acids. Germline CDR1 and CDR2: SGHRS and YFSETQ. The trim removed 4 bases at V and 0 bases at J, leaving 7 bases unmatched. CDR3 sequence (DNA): TGCGCCAGCAGCCCCGGGACAGGGGGCAATGTGAACACTGAAGCTTTCTTT. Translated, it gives CASSPGTGGNVNTEAFF.

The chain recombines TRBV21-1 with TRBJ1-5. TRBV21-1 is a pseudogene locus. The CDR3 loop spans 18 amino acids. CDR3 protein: CASSKVYGGGTSNQPQHF. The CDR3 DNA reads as TGTGCCAGCAGCAAAGTATACGGCGGGGGCACCAGCAATCAGCCCCAGCATTTT.

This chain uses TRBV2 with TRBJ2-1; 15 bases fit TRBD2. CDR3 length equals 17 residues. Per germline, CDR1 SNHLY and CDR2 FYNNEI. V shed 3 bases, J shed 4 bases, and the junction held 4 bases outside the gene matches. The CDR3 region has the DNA TGTGCCAGCAGTGAGCCGGGACTAGCGGGGGGTTACAATGAGCAGTTCTTC. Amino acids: CASSEPGLAGGYNEQFF.

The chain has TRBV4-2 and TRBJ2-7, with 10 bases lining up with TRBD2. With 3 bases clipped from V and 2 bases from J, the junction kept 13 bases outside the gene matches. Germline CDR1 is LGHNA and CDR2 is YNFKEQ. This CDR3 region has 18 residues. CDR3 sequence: CASSQGGSSGGEAYEQYF. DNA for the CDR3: TGTGCCAGCAGCCAGGGGGGGTCTAGCGGGGGTGAAGCCTACGAGCAGTACTTC.

CDR3 amino acids: CASSQQTYEQYF. The CDR3 nucleotides read TGTGCCAGCAGCCAACAGACCTACGAGCAGTACTTC. The rearrangement joins TRBV3-1 (or the pseudogene TRBV3-2) to TRBJ2-7; D ambiguous. V lost 2 bases to trimming and J lost 2 bases, with 4 bases between them. The CDR3 has 12 amino acids. Germline V gene sequence: CDR1 LGHDT, CDR2 YNNKEL (reference sequence).

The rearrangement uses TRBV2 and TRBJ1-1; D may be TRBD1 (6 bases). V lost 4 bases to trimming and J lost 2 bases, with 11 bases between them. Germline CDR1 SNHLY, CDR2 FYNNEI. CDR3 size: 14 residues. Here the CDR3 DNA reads TGTGCCAGCAGTGGACGACAGGCTAACACTGAAGCTTTCTTT. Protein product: CASSGRQANTEAFF.

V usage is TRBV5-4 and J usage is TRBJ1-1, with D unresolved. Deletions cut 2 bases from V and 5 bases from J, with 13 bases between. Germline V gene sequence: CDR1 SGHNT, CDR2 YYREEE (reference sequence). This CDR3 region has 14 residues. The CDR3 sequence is CASSFSAGGTEAFF. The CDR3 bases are TGTGCCAGCAGCTTCTCGGCAGGTGGGACTGAAGCTTTCTTT.

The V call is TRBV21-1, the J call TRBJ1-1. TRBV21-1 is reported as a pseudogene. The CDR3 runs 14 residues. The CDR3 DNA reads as TGTGCCAGCAGCAAGCAACGGGTCTTTGCTGAAGCTTTCTTT. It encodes CASSKQRVFAEAFF.

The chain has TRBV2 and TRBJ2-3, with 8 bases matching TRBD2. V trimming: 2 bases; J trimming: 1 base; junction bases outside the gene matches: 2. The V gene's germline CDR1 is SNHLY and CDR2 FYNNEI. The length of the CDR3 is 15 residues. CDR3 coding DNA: TGTGCCAGCAGTGAACACGGGGGGGGCACAGATACGCAGTATTTT. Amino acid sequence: CASSEHGGGTDTQYF.

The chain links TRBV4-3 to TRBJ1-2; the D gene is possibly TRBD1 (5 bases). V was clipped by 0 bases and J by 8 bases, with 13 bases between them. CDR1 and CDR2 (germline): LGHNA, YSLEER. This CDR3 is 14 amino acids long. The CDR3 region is CASSQEWAREGYTF. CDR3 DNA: TGCGCCAGCAGCCAAGAATGGGCCAGGGAAGGCTACACCTTC.

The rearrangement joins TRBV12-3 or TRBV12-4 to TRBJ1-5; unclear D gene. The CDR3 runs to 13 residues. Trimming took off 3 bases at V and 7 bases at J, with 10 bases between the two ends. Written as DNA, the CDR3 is TGTGCCAGCAGTTTTGAGTTTTTGCAGCCCCAGCATTTT. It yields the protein CASSFEFLQPQHF.

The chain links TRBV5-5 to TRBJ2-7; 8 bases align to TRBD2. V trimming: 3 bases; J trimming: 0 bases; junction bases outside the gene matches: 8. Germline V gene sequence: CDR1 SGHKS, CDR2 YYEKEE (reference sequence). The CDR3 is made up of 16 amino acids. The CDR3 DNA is TGTGCCAGCAGCTATTTAACCGGGACTAGCTCCTACGAGCAGTACTTC. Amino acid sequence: CASSYLTGTSSYEQYF.

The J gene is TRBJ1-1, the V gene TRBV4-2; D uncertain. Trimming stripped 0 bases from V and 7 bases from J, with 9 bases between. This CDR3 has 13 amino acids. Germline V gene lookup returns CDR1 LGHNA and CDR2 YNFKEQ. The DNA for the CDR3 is TGTGCCAGCAGCCAAGATGGCGGGGTTGAAGCTTTCTTT. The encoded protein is CASSQDGGVEAFF.

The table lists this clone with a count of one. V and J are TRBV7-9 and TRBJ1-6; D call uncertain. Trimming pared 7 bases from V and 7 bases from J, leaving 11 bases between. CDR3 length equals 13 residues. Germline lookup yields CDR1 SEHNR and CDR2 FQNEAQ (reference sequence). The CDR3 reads CASIDQANSPLHF. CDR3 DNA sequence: TGTGCCAGCATCGACCAGGCGAATTCACCCCTCCACTTT.

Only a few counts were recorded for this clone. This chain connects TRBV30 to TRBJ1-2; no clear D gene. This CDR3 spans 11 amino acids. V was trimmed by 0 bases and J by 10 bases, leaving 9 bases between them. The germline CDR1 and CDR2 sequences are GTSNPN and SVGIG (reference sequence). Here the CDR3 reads CAWSVGSVYTF. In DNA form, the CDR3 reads TGTGCCTGGAGTGTGGGGAGCGTCTACACCTTC.

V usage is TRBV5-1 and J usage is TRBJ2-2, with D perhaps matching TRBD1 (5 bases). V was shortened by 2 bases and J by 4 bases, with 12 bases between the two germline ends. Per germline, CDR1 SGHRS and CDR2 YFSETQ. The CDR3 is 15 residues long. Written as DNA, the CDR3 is TGCGCCAGCAGCTTATACAGGTCGTCCACCGGGGAGCTGTTTTTT. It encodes CASSLYRSSTGELFF.

The CDR3 loop reads CASSPRPSGSNTDTQYF. The CDR3 DNA reads as TGTGCCAGCAGCCCGCGCCCTAGCGGGAGTAACACAGATACGCAGTATTTT. This chain links TRBV7-2 with TRBJ2-3; 10 nucleotides align to TRBD2. Trimming cost V 5 bases and J 2 bases; bases outside gene matches: 10. The CDR3 has 17 residues. Germline V gives CDR1 SGHTA, CDR2 FQGNSA.

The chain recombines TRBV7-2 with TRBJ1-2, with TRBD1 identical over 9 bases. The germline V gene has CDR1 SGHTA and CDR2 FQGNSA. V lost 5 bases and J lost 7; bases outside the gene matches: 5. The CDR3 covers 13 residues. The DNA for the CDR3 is TGTGCCAGCAGCCCTGGGACAGGGTTTGGCTACACCTTC. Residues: CASSPGTGFGYTF.